The entry that follows covers one TCR beta chain sequence. Its antigen is not known. These data are taken from a study of T cell responses to AZD1222 COVID-19 vaccine. There are 12 residues in the CDR3. The V and J ends lost 6 bases and 6 bases respectively, with 11 bases between them. Germline V lookup: CDR1 MNHEY, CDR2 SVGAGI. Sequencing was performed with immunoSEQ multiplex PCR; in TCRdb, only in-frame clones are kept and a portion is missing. Among nearly 110,000 clones, about 90% were seen once, and the ten largest hold under 8.5%. Study-wide findings and caveats: Every sample of the repertoires postdated the peak T cell response.

The chain is built from TRBV6-5 and TRBJ1-1; D is undetermined. The receptor comes from an adult who received the AZD1222 COVID-19 vaccine. Sequenced here: peripheral blood, sampled 28 days after the second AZD1222 dose. The CDR3, as DNA: TGTGCCAGCAGGGGTTATAGTGCTGAAGCTTTCTTT. Translated, it gives CASRGYSAEAFF.